What follows is one T cell receptor (beta chain) and its context. Antigen: not known. TCRdb fed the reads into MiXCR, producing one record per CDR3 protein. Of around 17,000 distinct CDR3 sequences detected, 20% to 25% appear once; the ten largest clones hold about an eighth. These data originate in a study of liver allograft versus peripheral blood T cells. Across the whole study: What was compared were the T cell receptor repertoires in transplanted livers and those in the peripheral blood of recipients.

General study results and limits: Reported data describe T cell receptor repertoires within liver allografts as differing from those in peripheral blood.

The origin of this receptor is a human patient who had a liver transplant. Among the T cells, some may be from the graft donor.

CDR3 region: CATRTSGSLQAVDTQYF. CDR3 nucleotide sequence: TGTGCCACTAGGACTAGCGGGAGTCTCCAAGCCGTAGATACGCAGTATTTT. This sequence joins TRBV10-3 and TRBJ2-3; 13 positions match TRBD2. CDR3 size: 17 residues. V lost 10 bases to trimming and J lost 5 bases; unmatched junction nucleotides: 15. The germline V gene encodes CDR1 ENHRY and CDR2 SYGVKD.